What follows describes a single T cell receptor (beta chain). Described time point: newly diagnosed GD, antithyroid drugs for less than 3 months. There was RNA extracted from PBMCs, and the TCR library was made from it. The patients included were those that came from an endocrinology department in Xi'an, China. The V gene's germline CDR1 is DFQATT and CDR2 SNEGSKA (reference sequence). V dropped 4 bases and J dropped 6 bases, with 12 bases sitting between them. The CDR3 length is 13 residues. Relying on iRepertoire HTBI primers and Arm-PCR of CDR3 regions, the team built TCR beta libraries. Each CDR3 protein gets one entry after TCRdb re-called the multiplex PCR reads with MiXCR. The sample has about 470,000 distinct CDR3 sequences, 15% seen once; the top ten hold around 17%. The sample originates from a study of regulatory T cells in long-lasting Graves disease. The sample was also linked to a second study, of T cells in Graves' hyperthyroidism and ophthalmopathy. From that paper: Exclusion of a patient resulted from uncontrolled infection, other autoimmune disease, pregnancy or lactation. Researchers ran a first-round RT-PCR on the TCR CDR3 using the HTBI primer set. Ophthalmopathy, which appeared later, was predicted by the model a median 6.5 months before onset.

The TCR sequence derives from a woman aged 25-40 years with Graves disease. This chain connects TRBV20-1 to TRBJ2-2; tentatively, D is TRBD1 (6 bases). Sequenced material: peripheral blood mononuclear cells (PBMCs), taken at new diagnosis, from a patient treated with antithyroid drugs. The CDR3 coding sequence is TGCAGTGCTAACCACAGGGTGGCCGGGGAGCTGTTTTTT. The encoded protein is CSANHRVAGELFF.